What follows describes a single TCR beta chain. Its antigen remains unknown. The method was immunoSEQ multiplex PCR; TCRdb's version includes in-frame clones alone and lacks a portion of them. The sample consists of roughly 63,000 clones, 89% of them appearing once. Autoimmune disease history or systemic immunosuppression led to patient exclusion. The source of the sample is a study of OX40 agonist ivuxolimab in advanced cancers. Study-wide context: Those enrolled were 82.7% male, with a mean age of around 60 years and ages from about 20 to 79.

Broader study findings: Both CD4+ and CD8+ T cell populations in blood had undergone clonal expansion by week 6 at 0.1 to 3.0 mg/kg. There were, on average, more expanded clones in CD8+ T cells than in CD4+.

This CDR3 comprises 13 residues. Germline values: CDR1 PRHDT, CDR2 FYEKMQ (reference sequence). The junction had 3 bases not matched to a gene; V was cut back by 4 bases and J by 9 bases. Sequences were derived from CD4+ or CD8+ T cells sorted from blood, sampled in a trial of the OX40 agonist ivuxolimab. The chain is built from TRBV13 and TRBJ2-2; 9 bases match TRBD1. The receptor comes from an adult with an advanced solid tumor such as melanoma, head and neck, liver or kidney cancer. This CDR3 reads CASSSTGGWELFF. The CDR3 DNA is TGTGCCAGCAGCTCCACAGGGGGCTGGGAGCTGTTTTTT.